A single TCR beta chain is shown here with its context. Germline CDR1 is SGHTA and CDR2 is FQGNSA. Losses at the gene ends were 3 bases for V and 6 bases for J; bases not matched to a gene: 12. The CDR3 loop spans 16 amino acids. This specimen comes from a study of CD8 T cells in Susac syndrome. At the level of the study: Sequenced Susac syndrome patients included 5 or 6 with clinically active disease and about eight in remission.

It was negative isolation that provided the CD8+ and CD4+ T cells, whereas TEMRA cells were enriched by FACS. The RNA input was about 0.5 to 1 ug, and it was reverse transcribed with random hexamers. TCRdb re-analysed the immunoSEQ multiplex PCR reads in MiXCR, keeping a single row per CDR3 protein. Among about 180,000 distinct CDR3 sequences listed, about 94% were seen once. The sequenced sample consisted of CD4+ T cells from PBMCs. J is TRBJ2-7 and V is TRBV7-2; 9 positions agree with TRBD1. The clonotype originates from a human donor with Susac syndrome. The CDR3 DNA reads as TGTGCCAGCAGCTTGTCGCGGGGCGGGACAGGGCTCGAGCAGTACTTC. Its protein product is CASSLSRGGTGLEQYF.